The rows below give T cell receptor beta chains drawn from one sample of a study of T cell repertoires in cytomegalovirus infection. TCRdb reanalysed the reads using MiXCR and keeps one entry per CDR3 protein. The data show approximately 700,000 distinct CDR3 sequences, approximately 34% seen once. The specimen was PBMCs. The receptors originated from a human donor in good health (CMV status not recorded). Some clones in this sample may be carry-over from other donors' samples. CDR3s include the opening cysteine and the closing phenylalanine or tryptophan. Fields, in order: clone size, D gene, V gene, J gene, CDR3 DNA, CDR3 protein. A D gene is named only where the DNA matches it firmly. Clone size is shown for a subset of rows, as once, few, many or a class of expanded clone.

few,-,TRBV4-1,TRBJ1-2,TGCGCCAGCAGCCAAGACAGGGCCCGATTCTATGGCTACACCTTC,CASSQDRARFYGYTF
few,-,TRBV27,TRBJ2-3,TGTGCCAGCAGCCGAGACGACACAGATACGCAGTATTTT,CASSRDDTDTQYF
-,TRBD1,TRBV28,TRBJ1-2,TGTGCCAGCAGACCATCGGACAGGGCCAGGAGTGGCTACACCTTC,CASRPSDRARSGYTF
many,-,TRBV6-1,TRBJ1-1,TGTGCCAGCAGTGAGGGACGGATGAACACTGAAGCTTTCTTT,CASSEGRMNTEAFF
once,-,TRBV3-1,TRBJ1-6,TGTGCCAGCAGCCCCCGACAAACCCTCAATTCACCCCTCCACTTT,CASSPRQTLNSPLHF
-,TRBD1,TRBV5-4,TRBJ2-5,TGTGCCAGCATGACCGGGACAGTCCCAGGGACCCAGTACTTC,CASMTGTVPGTQYF
-,-,TRBV28,TRBJ2-5,TGTGCCAGCAGCAGGGGTATTCAAGAGACCCAGTACTTC,CASSRGIQETQYF
-,-,TRBV10-3,TRBJ1-2,TGTGCCATCAGCAAGGGGATGTTGGACTATGGCTACACCTTC,CAISKGMLDYGYTF
few,TRBD1,TRBV12-3/TRBV12-4,TRBJ2-1,TGTGCCAGCACCGGGACAGGGAACCCCTACAATGAGCAGTTCTTC,CASTGTGNPYNEQFF
-,TRBD1,TRBV20-1,TRBJ1-5,TGCAGTGCTAGAGATAAGGGACAGGGAGTCAATCAGCCCCAGCATTTT,CSARDKGQGVNQPQHF
few,TRBD1,TRBV27,TRBJ1-2,TGTGCCAGCAGTCAGACACAGGGGTATGGCTACACCTTC,CASSQTQGYGYTF
few,-,TRBV10-2,TRBJ2-5,TGCGCCAGCAGTGAACAACTAGGGGAGACCCAGTACTTC,CASSEQLGETQYF
few,-,TRBV27,TRBJ2-7,TGTGCCAGCAGTCCTGACCTTGGCTCCTACGAGCAGTACTTC,CASSPDLGSYEQYF
many,-,TRBV7-2,TRBJ2-5,TGTGCCAGCAGCTTATCGCGGGCGGGAGAGACCCAGTACTTC,CASSLSRAGETQYF
-,TRBD2,TRBV7-6,TRBJ2-1,TGTGCCAGCAGCTTAAGGTCTCTAGCGGGAGAGCAGTTCTTC,CASSLRSLAGEQFF
-,TRBD1,TRBV25-1,TRBJ2-5,TGTGCCAGCAGTGGACAGGGATTCCAAGAGACCCAGTACTTC,CASSGQGFQETQYF
few,TRBD1,TRBV20-1,TRBJ2-1,TGCAGTGCTGACAGGGAAATTAACAATGAGCAGTTCTTC,CSADREINNEQFF
many,-,TRBV6-5,TRBJ1-2,TGTGCCAGCAGTTACTACGGGGCAGCACAAACTCCGGGGGGCTACACCTTC,CASSYYGAAQTPGGYTF
many,-,TRBV25-1,TRBJ1-4,TGTGCCAGCAGTGAACAATATATAGGGGCCGGCAGGGTGAATGAAAAACTGTTTTTT,CASSEQYIGAGRVNEKLFF
-,-,TRBV4-3,TRBJ2-3,TGCGCCAGCAGGCCTACCGTTGGGAAAATAGGAACAGATACGCAGTATTTT,CASRPTVGKIGTDTQYF
-,-,TRBV7-2,TRBJ1-2,TGTGCCAGCAGCGGTGACAGGAAGGTCTATGGCTACACCTTC,CASSGDRKVYGYTF
-,-,TRBV24-1,TRBJ2-1,TGTGCCACCAGTGAACTAAAAGGTTTGGGAAATGAGCAGTTCTTC,CATSELKGLGNEQFF
-,TRBD1,TRBV2,TRBJ1-2,TGTGCCAGCAGTGACCTTGGACAGGGAACCTCAGCTAACTATGGCTACACCTTC,CASSDLGQGTSANYGYTF
many,-,TRBV7-3,TRBJ2-1,TGTGCCAGCAGCCCCCGCCCGGGACAGACTAGAAATGAGCAGTTCTTC,CASSPRPGQTRNEQFF
few,-,TRBV28,TRBJ1-3,TGTGCCAGCAGTTTAGCAGGGCCCAGAAACACCATATATTTT,CASSLAGPRNTIYF
-,-,TRBV4-2,TRBJ2-2,TGTGCCAGCAGCCATGGTCCATCGAACACCGGGGAGCTGTTTTTT,CASSHGPSNTGELFF
-,TRBD1,TRBV20-1,TRBJ2-3,TGCAGTGCTAGAGTTCATGGGGACAGGGGGACGCAGTATTTT,CSARVHGDRGTQYF
-,-,TRBV11-2,TRBJ2-3,TGTGCCAGCAGCTTACGGGGGCGAGGGACCCTGGGCACAGATACGCAGTATTTT,CASSLRGRGTLGTDTQYF
-,TRBD1,TRBV27,TRBJ1-6,TGTGCCAGCAGTTTCCTAGGACAGGGCAGACGTCGGCCACCCCTCCACTTT,CASSFLGQGRRRPPLHF
-,TRBD1,TRBV6-5,TRBJ1-2,TGTGCCAGCAGCGAGGACAGGGGGCGGAGAAAGGGCTACACCTTC,CASSEDRGRRKGYTF
few,TRBD1,TRBV6-1,TRBJ1-4,TGTGCCAGCAGTGCCCTCAGGGGGTTTGCAACTAATGAAAAACTGTTTTTT,CASSALRGFATNEKLFF
-,TRBD1,TRBV10-3,TRBJ2-2,TGTGCCATCAGTGGGGACAGGAGGAACACCGGGGAGCTGTTTTTT,CAISGDRRNTGELFF
-,-,TRBV24-1,TRBJ1-1,TGTGCCACCAGTGACCCGATGAACACTGAAGCTTTCTTT,CATSDPMNTEAFF
once,-,TRBV15,TRBJ1-2,TGTGCCACCAACCGGGGGAACTATGGCTACACCTTC,CATNRGNYGYTF
-,TRBD2,TRBV12-3/TRBV12-4,TRBJ2-3,TGTGCTGGGGCTAGCGGGCGCACAGATACGCAGTATTTT,CAGASGRTDTQYF
-,-,TRBV6-6,TRBJ1-1,TGTGCCAGCAGTTCTACACGGACGAACACTGAAGCTTTCTTT,CASSSTRTNTEAFF
-,-,TRBV20-1,TRBJ2-3,TGCAGTGCTACCCCGGGGCCTCGCACAGATACGCAGTATTTT,CSATPGPRTDTQYF
-,-,TRBV28,TRBJ2-7,TGTGCCAGCAGCTGGGAGGGGGGCCCCTCCGAGCAGTACTTC,CASSWEGGPSEQYF
few,TRBD1,TRBV10-3,TRBJ1-1,TGTGCCATCAGGCGGGCAGGGGGCCAGAACACTGAAGCTTTCTTT,CAIRRAGGQNTEAFF
-,-,TRBV7-9,TRBJ2-7,TGTGCCAGCAGCTTGGGGCATCTTAGCTCCTACGAGCAGTACTTC,CASSLGHLSSYEQYF
many,TRBD2,TRBV7-8,TRBJ2-7,TGTGCCAGCAGCACACGGGGGGGGTCCTACGAGCAGTACTTC,CASSTRGGSYEQYF
-,TRBD1,TRBV7-2,TRBJ1-3,TGTGCCAGCAGCTTAGTCGTTGTGGGACAGGGTGGTGGAAACACCATATATTTT,CASSLVVVGQGGGNTIYF
-,TRBD2,TRBV5-8,TRBJ2-5,TGTGCCAGCAGCTATAGCGGGAGGCACCAAGAGACCCAGTACTTC,CASSYSGRHQETQYF
-,-,TRBV7-6,TRBJ1-1,TGTGCCAGCAGCTTAGACAGGAAGGGGACTGAAGCTTTCTTT,CASSLDRKGTEAFF
-,-,TRBV28,TRBJ1-1,TGTGCCAGCTCCGTGGGGCCCTCGGGCACTGAATCTTTCTTT,CASSVGPSGTESFF
-,-,TRBV7-2,TRBJ1-6,TGTGCCAGCAGCTTAGACTACGCCCCGAATTCGGCCCTCCACTTT,CASSLDYAPNSALHF
-,-,TRBV3-1,TRBJ2-7,TGTGCCAGCAAGGGGGGCCACGAGCAGTACTTC,CASKGGHEQYF
many,-,TRBV7-8,TRBJ1-5,TGTGCCAGCAGCTTGACAGATAGCAATCAGCCCCAGCATTTT,CASSLTDSNQPQHF
few,TRBD2,TRBV19,TRBJ2-5,TGTGCCAGTAGTCCGACTAGCGGGGGTGCAGAGACCCAGTACTTC,CASSPTSGGAETQYF
-,-,TRBV7-2,TRBJ2-2,TGTGCCAGCAGCTCGTTGTGGGGTGGTTTCACCGGGGAGCTGTTTTTT,CASSSLWGGFTGELFF